The entry below describes one T cell receptor beta chain. The antigen is not known. The data belong to a study of T cell clones after liver transplantation. Turning to the study itself: Until 12-24 months post-transplant, subjects got standard immunosuppression and no induction. At least one year of complete immunosuppression withdrawal without enzymes over twice normal defined tolerance. Findings and limits, study-wide: Small, mixed patient groups and varying post-transplant times limit these conclusions.

CDR1 SGHVS and CDR2 FQNEAQ come from the germline V gene. Trimming shortened V by 2 bases and J by 7 bases, and 14 bases separated the two germline ends. The CDR3 is made up of 14 amino acids. Profiling relied on immunoSEQ multiplex PCR, and the TCRdb table lists in-frame clones only, not all of them. The repertoire holds 85,000 to 130,000 clones, with more than 75% as singletons. This material consisted of CD4+ T cells from blood, taken before liver transplant. The chain joins TRBV7-8 to TRBJ1-1; D possibly corresponds to TRBD1 (5 bases). This sequence was found in a human donor who received a liver transplant. The CDR3 region has the DNA TGTGCCAGCAGCTTACAATCAGGGTGGAATGAAGCTTTCTTT. Encoded protein: CASSLQSGWNEAFF.